The entry below describes one T cell receptor beta chain. These data are taken from a study of T cell changes during pregnancy in multiple sclerosis. Using immunoSEQ multiplex PCR, the repertoire was profiled, and TCRdb retains in-frame clones only, with some absent. The table shows 60,000 to 65,000 clones, with around 92% occurring only once. CDR1 SGHTA and CDR2 FQGTGA come from the germline V gene. Trimming stripped 5 bases from V and 5 bases from J, with 12 bases between. The CDR3 has 13 amino acids. This specimen consisted of peripheral blood, obtained in the first trimester of pregnancy. The chain joins TRBV7-3 to TRBJ2-5; D possibly corresponds to TRBD2 (6 bases). This TCR derives from a female donor with multiple sclerosis, enrolled in a pregnancy study. CDR3 in amino acids: CASSGRRGETQYF. For the CDR3, the DNA is TGTGCCAGCAGCGGGAGACGGGGGGAGACCCAGTACTTC.